The next 5 T cell receptor beta chains were all read from a single sample in a study of blood T cell repertoires in COVID-19. Using immunoSEQ multiplex PCR, the repertoire was profiled, and TCRdb retains in-frame clones only, with some absent. The sample holds about 120,000 clones, roughly 79% seen once. The sample taken for sequencing was peripheral blood. The receptors stem from a man aged 65 to 85 with acute or convalescent COVID-19.

The chain employs TRBV7-8 and TRBJ2-3; TRBD1 is a possible D gene (5 bases). With 3 bases removed from V and 2 bases from J, the gap between germline ends came to 9 bases. CDR3 length: 14 amino acids. CDR1 SGHVS and CDR2 FQNEAQ come from the germline V gene. CDR3 residues: CASSLQGFTDTQYF. DNA of the CDR3: TGTGCCAGCAGCTTGCAGGGTTTCACAGATACGCAGTATTTT.

This clone was seen a single time. The chain combines TRBV29-1 with TRBJ2-4; 8 positions agree with TRBD1. Per germline, CDR1 SQVTM and CDR2 ANQGSEA. CDR3 length: 13 residues. The V segment lost 3 bases and the J segment 8 bases; nucleotides outside the gene matches: 6. The CDR3 bases are TGCAGCGTTGACGGGCAGGGGGCTGACATTCAGTACTTC. Its translation is CSVDGQGADIQYF.

In its sample, this clone was seen once. This chain uses TRBV6-6 with TRBJ1-5; D is possibly TRBD1 (5 bases). Germline V gene lookup returns CDR1 MNHNY and CDR2 SVGAGI (reference sequence). The length of the CDR3 is 16 residues. V was clipped by 0 bases and J by 1 base, with 10 bases between them. In DNA form, the CDR3 reads TGTGCCAGCAGTTACTCTCCAGGGTCGAGCAATCAGCCCCAGCATTTT. Its translation: CASSYSPGSSNQPQHF.

This chain connects TRBV27 to TRBJ1-4; 11 bases agree with TRBD1. The CDR3 length is 16 residues. Germline V gene lookup returns CDR1 MNHEY and CDR2 SMNVEV (reference sequence). After removal of 3 bases from V and 10 bases from J, the junction contained 10 bases not matched to a gene. The chain's CDR3 is CASSFRGQGVNRKLFF. The CDR3 DNA is TGTGCCAGCAGTTTTAGGGGACAGGGGGTGAATAGAAAACTGTTTTTT. Full variable domain (outside the CDR3, taken from reference TRBV27 and TRBJ1-4): EAQVTQNPRYLITVTGKKLTVTCSQNMNHEYMSWYRQDPGLGLRQIYYSMNVEVTDKGDVPEGYKVSRKEKRNFPLILESPSPNQTSLYFCASSFRGQGVNRKLFFGSGTQLSVL.

The V call is TRBV6-5, the J call TRBJ1-6; 8 bases match TRBD1. Trimming cost V 8 bases and J 6 bases; bases outside gene matches: 3. CDR1 is MNHEY and CDR2 is SVGAGI in the germline V gene. The CDR3 covers 13 residues. CDR3 bases: TGTGCCAGCGGGGACAGGAGTAATTCACCCCTCCACTTT. This codes for CASGDRSNSPLHF.